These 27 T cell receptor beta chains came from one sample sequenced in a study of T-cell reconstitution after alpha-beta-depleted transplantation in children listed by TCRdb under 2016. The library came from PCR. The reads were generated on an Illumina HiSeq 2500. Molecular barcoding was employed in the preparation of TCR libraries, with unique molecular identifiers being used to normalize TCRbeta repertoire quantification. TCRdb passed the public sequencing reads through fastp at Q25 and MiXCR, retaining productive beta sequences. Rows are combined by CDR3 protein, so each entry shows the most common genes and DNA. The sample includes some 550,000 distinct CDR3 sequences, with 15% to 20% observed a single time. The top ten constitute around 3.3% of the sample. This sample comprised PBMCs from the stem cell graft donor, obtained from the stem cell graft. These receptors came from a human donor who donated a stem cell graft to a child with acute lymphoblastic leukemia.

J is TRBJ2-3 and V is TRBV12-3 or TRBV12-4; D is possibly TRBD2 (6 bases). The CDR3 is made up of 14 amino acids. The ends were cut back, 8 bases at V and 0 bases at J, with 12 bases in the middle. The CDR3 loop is CASGIAVSTDTQYF. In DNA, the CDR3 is TGTGCCAGCGGCATAGCGGTTAGCACAGATACGCAGTATTTT.

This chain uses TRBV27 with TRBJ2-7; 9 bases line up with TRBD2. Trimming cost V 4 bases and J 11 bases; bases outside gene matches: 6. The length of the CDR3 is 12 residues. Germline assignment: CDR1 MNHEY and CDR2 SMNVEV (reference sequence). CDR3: CASSSGLAGKYF. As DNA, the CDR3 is TGTGCCAGCAGTTCGGGACTAGCAGGGAAGTACTTC.

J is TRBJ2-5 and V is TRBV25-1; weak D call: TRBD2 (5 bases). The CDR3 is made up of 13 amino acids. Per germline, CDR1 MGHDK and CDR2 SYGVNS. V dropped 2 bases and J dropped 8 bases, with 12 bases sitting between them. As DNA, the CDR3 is TGTGCCAGCAGTGAAGGAGGAGTCCCCACCCAGTACTTC. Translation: CASSEGGVPTQYF.

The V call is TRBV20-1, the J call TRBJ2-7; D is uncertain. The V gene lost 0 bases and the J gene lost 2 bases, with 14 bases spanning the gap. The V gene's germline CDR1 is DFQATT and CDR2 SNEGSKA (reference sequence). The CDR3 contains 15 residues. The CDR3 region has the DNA TGCAGTGCTAGAGATTATCGCGGCGACCCCTACGAGCAGTACTTC. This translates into CSARDYRGDPYEQYF.

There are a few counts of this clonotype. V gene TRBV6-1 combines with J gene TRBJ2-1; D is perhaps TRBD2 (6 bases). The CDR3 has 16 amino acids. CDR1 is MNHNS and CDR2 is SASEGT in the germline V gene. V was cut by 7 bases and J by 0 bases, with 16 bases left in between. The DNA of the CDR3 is TGTGCCAGCAATCAACGGGGTAGCGGCTCCTACAATGAGCAGTTCTTC. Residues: CASNQRGSGSYNEQFF.

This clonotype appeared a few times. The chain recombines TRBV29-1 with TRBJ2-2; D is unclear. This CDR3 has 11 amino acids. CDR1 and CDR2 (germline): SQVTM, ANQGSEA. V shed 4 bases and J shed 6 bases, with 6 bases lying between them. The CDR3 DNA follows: TGCAGCGTTGTCGGGTCCGGGGAGCTGTTTTTT. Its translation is CSVVGSGELFF.

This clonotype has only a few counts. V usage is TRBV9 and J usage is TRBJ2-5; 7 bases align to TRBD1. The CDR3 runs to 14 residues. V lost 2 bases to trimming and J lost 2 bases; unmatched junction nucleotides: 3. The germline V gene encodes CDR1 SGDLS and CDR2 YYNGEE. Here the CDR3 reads CASSVDRDQETQYF. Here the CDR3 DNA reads TGTGCCAGCAGCGTCGACAGGGATCAAGAGACCCAGTACTTC.

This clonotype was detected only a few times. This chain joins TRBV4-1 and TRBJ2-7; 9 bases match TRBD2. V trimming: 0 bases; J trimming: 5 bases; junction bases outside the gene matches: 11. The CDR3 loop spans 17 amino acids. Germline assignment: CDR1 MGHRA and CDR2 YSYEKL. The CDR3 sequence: CASSQDGAGGPMDEQYF. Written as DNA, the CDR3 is TGCGCCAGCAGCCAAGATGGCGCGGGAGGGCCTATGGACGAGCAGTACTTC.

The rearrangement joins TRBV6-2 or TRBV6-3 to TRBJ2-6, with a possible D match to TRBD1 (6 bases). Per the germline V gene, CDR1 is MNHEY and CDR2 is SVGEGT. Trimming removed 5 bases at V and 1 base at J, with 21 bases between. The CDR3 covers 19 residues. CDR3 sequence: CASSPIQGSSSSGANVLTF. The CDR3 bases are TGTGCCAGCAGTCCTATACAGGGAAGTTCAAGTTCTGGGGCCAACGTCCTGACTTTC.

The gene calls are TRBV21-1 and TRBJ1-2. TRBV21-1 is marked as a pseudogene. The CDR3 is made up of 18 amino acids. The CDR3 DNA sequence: TGTGCCAGTTCTCACGAGGGGAGGGAGATTCGTCATTCCTATGGCTACACCTTC. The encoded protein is CASSHEGREIRHSYGYTF.

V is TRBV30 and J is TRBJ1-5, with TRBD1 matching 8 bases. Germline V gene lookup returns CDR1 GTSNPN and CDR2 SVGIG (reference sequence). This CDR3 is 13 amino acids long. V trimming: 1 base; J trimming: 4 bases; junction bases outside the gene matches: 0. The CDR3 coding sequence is TGTGCCTGGAGTGGACAGGGGAATCAGCCCCAGCATTTT. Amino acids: CAWSGQGNQPQHF.

The CDR3 DNA is TGCGCCAGCAGCCAAGGAGGACGGGCAGACGAGCAGTACTTC. Translation gives CASSQGGRADEQYF. The rearrangement links TRBV4-1 to TRBJ2-7; the D is unclear. Per the germline V gene, CDR1 is MGHRA and CDR2 is YSYEKL. This CDR3 contains 14 residues. Trimming took 1 base from V and 5 from J, leaving 12 bases between them.

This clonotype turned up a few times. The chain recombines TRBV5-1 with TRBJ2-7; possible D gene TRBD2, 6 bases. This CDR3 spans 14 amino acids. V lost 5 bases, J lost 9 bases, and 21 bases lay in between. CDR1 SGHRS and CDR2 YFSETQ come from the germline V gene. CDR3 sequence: CASRPDSGTAVQYF. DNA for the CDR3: TGCGCCAGCAGGCCCGATTCCGGGACTGCTGTGCAGTACTTC.

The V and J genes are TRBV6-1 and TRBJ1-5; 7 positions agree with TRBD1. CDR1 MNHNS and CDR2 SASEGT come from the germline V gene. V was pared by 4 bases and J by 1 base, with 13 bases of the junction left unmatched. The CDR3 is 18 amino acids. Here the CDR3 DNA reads TGTGCCAGCAGTGGACAGGGCAGTATCGGGGCAAGCAATCAGCCCCAGCATTTT. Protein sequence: CASSGQGSIGASNQPQHF.

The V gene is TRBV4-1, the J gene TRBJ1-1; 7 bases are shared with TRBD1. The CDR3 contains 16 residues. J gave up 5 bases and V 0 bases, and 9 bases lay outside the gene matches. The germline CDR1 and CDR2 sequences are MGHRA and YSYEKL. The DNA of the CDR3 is TGCGCCAGCAGCCAAGATGTTGGGAGGGGGCCAACTGAAGCTTTCTTT. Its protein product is CASSQDVGRGPTEAFF.

The CDR3 region has the DNA TGTGCCAGCTCACCACCGTTGTTGGTTAGGACTAGCGAGGAGACCCAGTACTTC. Translating it yields CASSPPLLVRTSEETQYF. The gene calls are TRBV18 and TRBJ2-5; 9 bases map to TRBD2. Germline values: CDR1 KGHSH, CDR2 LQKENI. V dropped 0 bases and J dropped 5; count of bases not matched to a gene: 13. The CDR3 totals 18 residues.

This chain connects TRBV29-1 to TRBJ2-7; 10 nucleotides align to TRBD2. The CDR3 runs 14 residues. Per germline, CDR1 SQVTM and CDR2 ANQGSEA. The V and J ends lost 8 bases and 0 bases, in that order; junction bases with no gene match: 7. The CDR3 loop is CSIKAGGVSYEQYF. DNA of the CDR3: TGCAGCATTAAAGCGGGAGGGGTCTCCTACGAGCAGTACTTC.

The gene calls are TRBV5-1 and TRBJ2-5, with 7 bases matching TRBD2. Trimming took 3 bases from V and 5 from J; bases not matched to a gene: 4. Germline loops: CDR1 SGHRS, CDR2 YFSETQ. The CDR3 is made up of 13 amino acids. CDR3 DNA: TGCGCCAGCAGCTCAGGGACTATCGAGACCCAGTACTTC. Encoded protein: CASSSGTIETQYF. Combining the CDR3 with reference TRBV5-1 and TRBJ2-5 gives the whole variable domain KAGVTQTPRYLIKTRGQQVTLSCSPISGHRSVSWYQQTPGQGLQFLFEYFSETQRNKGNFPGRFSGRQFSNSRSEMNVSTLELGDSALYLCASSSGTIETQYFGPGTRLLVL.

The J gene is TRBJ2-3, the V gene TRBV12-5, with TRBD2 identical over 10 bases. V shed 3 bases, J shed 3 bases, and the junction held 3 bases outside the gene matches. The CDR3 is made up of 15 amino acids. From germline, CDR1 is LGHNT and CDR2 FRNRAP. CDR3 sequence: CASGFLAGETDTQYF. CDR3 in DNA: TGTGCTAGTGGTTTTCTAGCGGGAGAAACAGATACGCAGTATTTT.

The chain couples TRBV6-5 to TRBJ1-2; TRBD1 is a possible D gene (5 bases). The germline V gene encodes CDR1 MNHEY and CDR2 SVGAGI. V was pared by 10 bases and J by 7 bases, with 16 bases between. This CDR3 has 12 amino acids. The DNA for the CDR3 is TGTGCCACTTCGGGGCAGGTCGGTGGCTACACCTTC. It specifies CATSGQVGGYTF.

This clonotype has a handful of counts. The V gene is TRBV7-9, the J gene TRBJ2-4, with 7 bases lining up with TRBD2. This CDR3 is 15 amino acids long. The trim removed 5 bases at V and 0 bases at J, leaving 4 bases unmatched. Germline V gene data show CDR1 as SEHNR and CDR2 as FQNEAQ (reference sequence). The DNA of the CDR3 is TGTGCCAGCAGCCCGAGGGAGGGAGCCAAAAACATTCAGTACTTC. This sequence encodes CASSPREGAKNIQYF.

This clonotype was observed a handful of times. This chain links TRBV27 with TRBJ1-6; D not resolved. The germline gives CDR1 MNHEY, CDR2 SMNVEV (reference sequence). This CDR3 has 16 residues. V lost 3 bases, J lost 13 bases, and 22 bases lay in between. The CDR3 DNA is TGTGCCAGCAGTTTGCAGCTCTTCCTCCCAATATACCCCCTCCACTTT. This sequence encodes CASSLQLFLPIYPLHF.

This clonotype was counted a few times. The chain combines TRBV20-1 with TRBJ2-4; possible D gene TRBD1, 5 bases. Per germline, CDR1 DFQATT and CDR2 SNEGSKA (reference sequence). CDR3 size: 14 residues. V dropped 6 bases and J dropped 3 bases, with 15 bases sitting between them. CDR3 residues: CSALQTANKNIQYF. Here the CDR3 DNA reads TGCAGTGCCCTCCAGACAGCGAACAAAAACATTCAGTACTTC.

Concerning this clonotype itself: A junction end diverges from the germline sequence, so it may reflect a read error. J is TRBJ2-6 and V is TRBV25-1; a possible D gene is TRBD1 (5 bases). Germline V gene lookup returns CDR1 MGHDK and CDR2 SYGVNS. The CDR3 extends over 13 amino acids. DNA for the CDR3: TGTGCCAGCAGTGGGTCTGGGGCCAACGGCCTGACTTTC. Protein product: CASSGSGANGLTF.

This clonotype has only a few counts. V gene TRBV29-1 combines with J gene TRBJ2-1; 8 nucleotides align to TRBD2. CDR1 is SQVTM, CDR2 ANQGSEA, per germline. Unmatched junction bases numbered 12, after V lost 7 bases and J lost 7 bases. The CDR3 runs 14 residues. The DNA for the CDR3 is TGCAGCGCCCAACTAGCGGCCCTTAGTAATGAGCAGTTCTTC. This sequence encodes CSAQLAALSNEQFF.

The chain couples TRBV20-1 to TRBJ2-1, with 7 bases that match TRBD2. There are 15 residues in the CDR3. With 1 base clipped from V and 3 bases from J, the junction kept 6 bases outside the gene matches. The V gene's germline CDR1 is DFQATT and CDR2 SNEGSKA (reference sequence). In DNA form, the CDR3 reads TGCAGTGCTAGAGTAATGGGCGGGAGCTACAATGAGCAGTTCTTC. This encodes CSARVMGGSYNEQFF.

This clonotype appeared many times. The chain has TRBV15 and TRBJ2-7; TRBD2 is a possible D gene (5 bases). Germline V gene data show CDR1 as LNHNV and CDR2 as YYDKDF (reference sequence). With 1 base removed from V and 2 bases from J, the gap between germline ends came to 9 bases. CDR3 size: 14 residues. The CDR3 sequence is CATSRVDGTYEQYF. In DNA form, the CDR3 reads TGTGCCACCAGCAGAGTGGACGGGACCTACGAGCAGTACTTC.